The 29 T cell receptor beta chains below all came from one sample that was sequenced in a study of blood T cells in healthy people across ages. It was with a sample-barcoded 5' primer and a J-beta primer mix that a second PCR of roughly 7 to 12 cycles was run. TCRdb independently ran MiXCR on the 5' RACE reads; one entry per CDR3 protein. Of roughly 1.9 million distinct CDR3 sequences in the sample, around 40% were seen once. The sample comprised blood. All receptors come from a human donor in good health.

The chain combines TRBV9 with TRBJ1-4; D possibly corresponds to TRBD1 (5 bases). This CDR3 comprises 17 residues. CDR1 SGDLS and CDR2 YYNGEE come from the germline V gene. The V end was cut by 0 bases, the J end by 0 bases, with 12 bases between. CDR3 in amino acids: CASSVGGWGATNEKLFF. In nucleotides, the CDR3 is TGTGCCAGCAGCGTAGGGGGCTGGGGAGCAACTAATGAAAAACTGTTTTTT.

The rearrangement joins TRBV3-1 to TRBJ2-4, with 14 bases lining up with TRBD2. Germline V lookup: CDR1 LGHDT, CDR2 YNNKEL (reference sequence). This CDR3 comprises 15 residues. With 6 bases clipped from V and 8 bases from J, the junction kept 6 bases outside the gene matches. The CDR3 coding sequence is TGTGCCAGCAGTCGACTAGCGGGGGGGCTCCACATTCAGTACTTC. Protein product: CASSRLAGGLHIQYF.

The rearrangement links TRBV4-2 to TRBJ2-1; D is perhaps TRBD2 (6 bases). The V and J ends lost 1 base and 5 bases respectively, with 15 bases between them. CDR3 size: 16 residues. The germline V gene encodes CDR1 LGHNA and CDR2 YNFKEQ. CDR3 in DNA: TGTGCCAGCAGCCAAGGGGACGCGGGGCGAAACAATGAGCAGTTCTTC. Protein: CASSQGDAGRNNEQFF.

The CDR3 bases are TGTGCCAGCAGGAGGGATTACACCTTC. Protein product: CASRRDYTF. The chain joins TRBV27 to TRBJ1-2; the D is unclear. The germline V gene has CDR1 MNHEY and CDR2 SMNVEV (reference sequence). This CDR3 has 9 residues. V was pared by 6 bases and J by 11 bases, with 7 bases between.

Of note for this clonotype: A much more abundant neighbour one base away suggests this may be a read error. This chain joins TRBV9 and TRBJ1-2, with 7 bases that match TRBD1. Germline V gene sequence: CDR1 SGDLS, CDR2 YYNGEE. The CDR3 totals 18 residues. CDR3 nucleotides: TGTGCCAGCAGCGCATCTGCAATCGAGGGAGGGGGCAAGCATGGCCACACCTTC. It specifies CASSASAIEGGGKHGHTF.

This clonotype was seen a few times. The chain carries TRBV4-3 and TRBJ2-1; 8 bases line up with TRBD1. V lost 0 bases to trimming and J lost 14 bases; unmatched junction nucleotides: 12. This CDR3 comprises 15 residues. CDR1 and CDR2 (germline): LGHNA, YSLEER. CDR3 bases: TGCGCCAGCAGCCAAGAGGACAGGGCGAGGAGCCTTGAGTTCTTC. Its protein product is CASSQEDRARSLEFF.

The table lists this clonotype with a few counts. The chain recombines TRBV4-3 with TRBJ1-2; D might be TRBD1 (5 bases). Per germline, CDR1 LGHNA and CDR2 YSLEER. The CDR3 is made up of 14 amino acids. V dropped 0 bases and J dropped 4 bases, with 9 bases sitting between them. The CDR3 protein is CASSQDMRGYGYTF. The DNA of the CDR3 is TGCGCCAGCAGCCAAGATATGAGGGGCTATGGCTACACCTTC.

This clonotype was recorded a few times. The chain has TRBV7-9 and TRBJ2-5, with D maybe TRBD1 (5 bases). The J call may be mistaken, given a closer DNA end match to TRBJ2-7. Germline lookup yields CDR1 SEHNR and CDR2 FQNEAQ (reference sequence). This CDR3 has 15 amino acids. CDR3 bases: TGTGCCAGCAGCTTAGGGTGGACACCTAACGACGAGCAGTACTTC. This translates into CASSLGWTPNDEQYF.

The CDR3 here is CASAPDLSYEQYF. Here the CDR3 DNA reads TGTGCCTCTGCCCCGGATTTATCCTACGAGCAGTACTTC. The genes are TRBV7-9 and TRBJ2-7; D ambiguous. CDR1 SEHNR and CDR2 FQNEAQ come from the germline V gene (reference sequence). The V end lost 11 bases, the J end lost 1 base, and 15 bases lay between the germline ends. This CDR3 has 13 amino acids.

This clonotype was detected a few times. The CDR3 nucleotides are TGCAGCGTTAAGGGCGACCGCTCCTACGAGCAGTACTTC. Translated: CSVKGDRSYEQYF. The genes are TRBV29-1 and TRBJ2-7; D gene uncertain. V was clipped by 5 bases and J by 0 bases, with 11 bases between them. CDR3 length equals 13 residues. CDR1 is SQVTM and CDR2 is ANQGSEA in the germline V gene.

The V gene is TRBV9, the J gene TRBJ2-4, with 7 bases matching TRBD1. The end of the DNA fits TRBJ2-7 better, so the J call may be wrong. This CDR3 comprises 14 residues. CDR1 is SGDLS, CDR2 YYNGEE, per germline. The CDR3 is CASSVGQALYEQYF. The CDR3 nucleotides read TGTGCCAGCAGCGTCGGACAGGCCCTCTACGAGCAGTACTTC.

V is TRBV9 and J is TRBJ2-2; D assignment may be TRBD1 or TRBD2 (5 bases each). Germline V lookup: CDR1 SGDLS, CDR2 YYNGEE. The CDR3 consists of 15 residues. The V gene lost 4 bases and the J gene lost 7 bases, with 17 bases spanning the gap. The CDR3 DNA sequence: TGTGCCAGCAGCCCCGGGACCGTTCTGGGCGGGGAGCTGTTTTTT. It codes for CASSPGTVLGGELFF.

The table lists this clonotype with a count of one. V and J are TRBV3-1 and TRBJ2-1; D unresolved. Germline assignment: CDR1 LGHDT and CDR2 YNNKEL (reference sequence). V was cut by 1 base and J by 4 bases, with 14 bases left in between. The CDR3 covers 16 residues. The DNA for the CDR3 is TGTGCCAGCAGCCAAGTTGGGCCTCCATTATACAATGAGCAGTTCTTC. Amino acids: CASSQVGPPLYNEQFF.

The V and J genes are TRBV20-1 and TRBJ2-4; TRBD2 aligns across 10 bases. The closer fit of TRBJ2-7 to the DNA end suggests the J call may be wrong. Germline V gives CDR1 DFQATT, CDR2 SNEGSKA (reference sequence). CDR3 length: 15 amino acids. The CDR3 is CSARSSSGGFYEQYF. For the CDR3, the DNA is TGCAGTGCTAGAAGTTCTAGCGGGGGTTTCTACGAGCAGTACTTC.

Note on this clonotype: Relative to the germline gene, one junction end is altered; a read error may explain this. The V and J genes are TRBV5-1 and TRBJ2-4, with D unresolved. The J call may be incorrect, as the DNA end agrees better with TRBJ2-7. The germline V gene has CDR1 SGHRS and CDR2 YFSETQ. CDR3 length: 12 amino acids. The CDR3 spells CARSLAQYEQYF. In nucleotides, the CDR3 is TGCGCCCGCAGCTTGGCCCAGTACGAGCAGTACTTC.

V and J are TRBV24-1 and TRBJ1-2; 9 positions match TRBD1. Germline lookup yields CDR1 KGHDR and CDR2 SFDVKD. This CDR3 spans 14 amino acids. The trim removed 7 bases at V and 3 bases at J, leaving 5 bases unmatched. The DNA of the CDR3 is TGTGCCACCAGCAGGACAGGGGTAGACTATGGCTACACCTTC. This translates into CATSRTGVDYGYTF.

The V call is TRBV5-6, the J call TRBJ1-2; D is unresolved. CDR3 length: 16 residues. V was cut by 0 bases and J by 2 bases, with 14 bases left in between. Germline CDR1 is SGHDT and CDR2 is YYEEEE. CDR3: CASSLGVLRVNYGYTF. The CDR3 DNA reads TGTGCCAGCAGCTTGGGAGTTTTAAGGGTCAACTATGGCTACACCTTC.

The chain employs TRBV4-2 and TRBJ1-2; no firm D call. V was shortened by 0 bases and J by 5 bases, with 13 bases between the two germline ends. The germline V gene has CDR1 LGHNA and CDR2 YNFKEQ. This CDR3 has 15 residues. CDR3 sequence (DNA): TGTGCCAGCAGCCAAGAGGTCTCGGGTTTTTATGGCTACACCTTC. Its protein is CASSQEVSGFYGYTF.

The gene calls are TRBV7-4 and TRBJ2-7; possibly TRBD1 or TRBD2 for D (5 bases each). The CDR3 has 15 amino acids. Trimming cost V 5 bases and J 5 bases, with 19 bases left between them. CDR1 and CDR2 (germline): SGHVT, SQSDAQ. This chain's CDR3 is CASSPRTFLGDEQYF. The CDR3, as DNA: TGTGCCAGCAGCCCACGGACTTTCCTGGGGGACGAGCAGTACTTC.

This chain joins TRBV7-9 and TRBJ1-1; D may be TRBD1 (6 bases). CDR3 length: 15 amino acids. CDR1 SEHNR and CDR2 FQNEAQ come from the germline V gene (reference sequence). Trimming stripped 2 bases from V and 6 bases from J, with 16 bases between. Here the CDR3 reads CASSLTGIIGAEAFF. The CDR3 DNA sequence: TGTGCCAGCAGCTTAACAGGGATAATTGGAGCTGAAGCTTTCTTT. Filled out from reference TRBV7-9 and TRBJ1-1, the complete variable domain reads DTGVSQNPRHKITKRGQNVTFRCDPISEHNRLYWYRQTLGQGPEFLTYFQNEAQLEKSRLLSDRFSAERPKGSFSTLEIQRTEQGDSAMYLCASSLTGIIGAEAFFGQGTRLTVV.

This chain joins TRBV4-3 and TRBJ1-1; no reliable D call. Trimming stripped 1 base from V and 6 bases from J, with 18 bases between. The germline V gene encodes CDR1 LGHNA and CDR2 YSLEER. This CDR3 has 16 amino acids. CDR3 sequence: CASSQVPPVVEAEAFF. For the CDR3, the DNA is TGCGCCAGCAGCCAAGTACCCCCTGTGGTTGAAGCTGAAGCTTTCTTT.

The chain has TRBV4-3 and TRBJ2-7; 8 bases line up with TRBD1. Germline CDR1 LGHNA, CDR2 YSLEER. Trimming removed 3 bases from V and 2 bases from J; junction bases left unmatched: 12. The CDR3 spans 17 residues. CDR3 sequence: CASSQTVPGGIAYEQYF. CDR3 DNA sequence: TGCGCCAGCAGCCAGACAGTCCCAGGGGGCATCGCCTACGAGCAGTACTTC.

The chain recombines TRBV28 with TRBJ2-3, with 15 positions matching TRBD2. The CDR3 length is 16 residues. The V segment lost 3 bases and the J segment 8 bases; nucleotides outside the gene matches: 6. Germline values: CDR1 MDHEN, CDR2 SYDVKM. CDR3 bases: TGTGCCAGCAGTTTGGGACTAGCGGGGGGATTCGGTACGCAGTATTTT. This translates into CASSLGLAGGFGTQYF.

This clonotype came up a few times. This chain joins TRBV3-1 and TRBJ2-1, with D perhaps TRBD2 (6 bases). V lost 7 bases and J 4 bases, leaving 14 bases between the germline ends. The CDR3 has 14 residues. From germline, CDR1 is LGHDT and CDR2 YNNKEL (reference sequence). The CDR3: CASTLGGIYNEQFF. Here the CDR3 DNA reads TGTGCCAGCACCCTGGGGGGTATTTACAATGAGCAGTTCTTC.

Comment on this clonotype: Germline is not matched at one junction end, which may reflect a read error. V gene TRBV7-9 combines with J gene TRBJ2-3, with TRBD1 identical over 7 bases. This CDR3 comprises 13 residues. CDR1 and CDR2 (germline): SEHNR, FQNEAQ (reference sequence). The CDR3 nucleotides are TGTGCCAGTAGCTTAGATCAGGGGGATATGCAGTATTTT. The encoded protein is CASSLDQGDMQYF.

CDR3 nucleotides: TGTGCCAGTGGAATACCGTCCCAAGTAAACTATGGCTACACCTTC. The encoded protein is CASGIPSQVNYGYTF. This rearrangement joins TRBV6-6 to TRBJ1-2; D call uncertain. CDR3 length: 15 amino acids. The ends were cut back, 9 bases at V and 2 bases at J, with 19 bases in the middle. From germline, CDR1 is MNHNY and CDR2 SVGAGI (reference sequence).

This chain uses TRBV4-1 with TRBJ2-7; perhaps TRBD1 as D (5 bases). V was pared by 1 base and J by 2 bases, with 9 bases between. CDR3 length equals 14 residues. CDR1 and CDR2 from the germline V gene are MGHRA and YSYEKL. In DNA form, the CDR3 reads TGCGCCAGCAGCCAAGCTCCCAGGGCCTACGAGCAGTACTTC. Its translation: CASSQAPRAYEQYF.

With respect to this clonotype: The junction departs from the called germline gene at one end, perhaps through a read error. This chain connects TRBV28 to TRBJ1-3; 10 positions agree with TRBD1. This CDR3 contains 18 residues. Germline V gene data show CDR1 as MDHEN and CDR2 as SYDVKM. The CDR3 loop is CASSQPGQGRLGGNTIYF. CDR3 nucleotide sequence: TGTGCCAGCAGCCAACCGGGACAGGGGCGTCTTGGCGGAAATACCATATATTTT.

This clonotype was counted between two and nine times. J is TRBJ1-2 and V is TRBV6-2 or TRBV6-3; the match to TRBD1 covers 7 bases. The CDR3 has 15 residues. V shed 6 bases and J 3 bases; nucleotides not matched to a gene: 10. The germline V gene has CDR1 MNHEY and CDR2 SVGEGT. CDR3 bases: TGTGCCAGCAGCGGGAGGGACAGCGGTGACTATGGCTACACCTTC. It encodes CASSGRDSGDYGYTF.